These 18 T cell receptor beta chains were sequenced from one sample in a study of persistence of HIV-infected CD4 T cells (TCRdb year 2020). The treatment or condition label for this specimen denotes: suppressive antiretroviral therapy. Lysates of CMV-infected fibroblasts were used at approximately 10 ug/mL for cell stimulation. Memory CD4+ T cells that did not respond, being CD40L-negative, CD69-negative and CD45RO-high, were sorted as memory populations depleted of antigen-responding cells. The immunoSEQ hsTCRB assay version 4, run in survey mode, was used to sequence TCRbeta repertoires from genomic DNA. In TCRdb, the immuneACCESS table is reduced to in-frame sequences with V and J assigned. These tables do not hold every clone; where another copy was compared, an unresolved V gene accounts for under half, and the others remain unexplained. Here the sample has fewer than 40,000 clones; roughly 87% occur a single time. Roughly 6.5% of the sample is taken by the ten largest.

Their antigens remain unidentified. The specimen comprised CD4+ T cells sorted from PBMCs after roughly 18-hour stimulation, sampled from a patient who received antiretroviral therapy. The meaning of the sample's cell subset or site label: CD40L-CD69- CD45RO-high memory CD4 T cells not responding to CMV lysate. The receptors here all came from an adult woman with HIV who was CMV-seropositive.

The DNA for the CDR3 is TGTGCCAGCAGCGCCGGGGACAGCAATGAGCAGTTCTTC. Protein product: CASSAGDSNEQFF. The chain uses TRBV7-8 and TRBJ2-1, with TRBD1 matching 7 bases. This CDR3 spans 13 amino acids. The V and J ends lost 5 bases and 6 bases, in that order; junction bases with no gene match: 4. The germline CDR1 and CDR2 sequences are SGHVS and FQNEAQ.

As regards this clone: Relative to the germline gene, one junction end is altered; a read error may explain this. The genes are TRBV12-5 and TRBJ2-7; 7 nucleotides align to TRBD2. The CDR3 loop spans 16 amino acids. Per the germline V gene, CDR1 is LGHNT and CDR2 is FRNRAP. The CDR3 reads CASGFYQGTKRANRTF. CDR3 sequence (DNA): TGTGCTAGTGGTTTCTATCAAGGGACTAAGCGGGCGAACCGTACGTTC.

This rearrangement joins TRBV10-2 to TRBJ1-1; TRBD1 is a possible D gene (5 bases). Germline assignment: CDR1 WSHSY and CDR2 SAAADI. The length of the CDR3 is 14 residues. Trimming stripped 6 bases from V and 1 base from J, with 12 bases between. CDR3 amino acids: CASRHAGSNTEAFF. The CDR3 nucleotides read TGCGCCAGCAGACACGCAGGGTCGAACACTGAAGCTTTCTTT.

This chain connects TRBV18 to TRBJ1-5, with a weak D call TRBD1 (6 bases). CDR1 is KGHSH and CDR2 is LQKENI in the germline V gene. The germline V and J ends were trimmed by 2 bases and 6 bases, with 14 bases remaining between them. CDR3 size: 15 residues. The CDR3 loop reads CASSPSGVVVQPQHF. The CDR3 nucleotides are TGTGCCAGCTCACCATCAGGGGTTGTAGTTCAGCCCCAGCATTTT.

The CDR3 sequence: CASSPPRGGRQPQHF. The CDR3 nucleotides are TGTGCCAGCAGTCCTCCAAGGGGGGGCAGACAGCCCCAGCATTTT. The rearrangement uses TRBV28 and TRBJ1-5, with D perhaps matching TRBD1 (6 bases). V lost 5 bases and J 7 bases, leaving 18 bases between the germline ends. The CDR3 is 15 amino acids. The germline CDR1 and CDR2 sequences are MDHEN and SYDVKM.

In nucleotides, the CDR3 is TGTGCCAGCAGCTTAGACAGGGGTGGAACTGAAGCTTTCTTT. Translating gives CASSLDRGGTEAFF. The chain combines TRBV7-6 with TRBJ1-1, with 7 bases that match TRBD1. CDR1 and CDR2 from the germline V gene are SGHVS and FNYEAQ. Unmatched junction bases numbered 4, after V lost 1 base and J lost 5 bases. The CDR3 has 14 amino acids.

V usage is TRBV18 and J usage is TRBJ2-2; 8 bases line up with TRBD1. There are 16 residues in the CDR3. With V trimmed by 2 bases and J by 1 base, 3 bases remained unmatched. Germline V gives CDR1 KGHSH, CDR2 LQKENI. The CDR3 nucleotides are TGTGCCAGCTCACCATTTGGACAGGGGAACACCGGGGAGCTGTTTTTT. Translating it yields CASSPFGQGNTGELFF.

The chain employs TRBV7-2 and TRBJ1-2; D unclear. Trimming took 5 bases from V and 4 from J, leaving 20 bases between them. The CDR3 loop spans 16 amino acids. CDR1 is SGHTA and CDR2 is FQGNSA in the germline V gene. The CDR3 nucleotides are TGTGCCAGCAGCCCAGTTGGACCCGAATCTTCCTATGGCTACACCTTC. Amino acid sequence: CASSPVGPESSYGYTF.

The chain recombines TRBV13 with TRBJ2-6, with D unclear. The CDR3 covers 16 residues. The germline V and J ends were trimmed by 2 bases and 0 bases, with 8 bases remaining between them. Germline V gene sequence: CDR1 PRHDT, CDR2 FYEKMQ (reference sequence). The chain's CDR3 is CASSLLPSSGANVLTF. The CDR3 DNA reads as TGTGCCAGCAGCTTACTCCCGAGCTCTGGGGCCAACGTCCTGACTTTC.

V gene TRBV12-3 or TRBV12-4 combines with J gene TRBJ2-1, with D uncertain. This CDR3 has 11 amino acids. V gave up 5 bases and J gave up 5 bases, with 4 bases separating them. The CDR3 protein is CASSPDNEQFF. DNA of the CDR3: TGTGCCAGCAGTCCCGACAATGAGCAGTTCTTC.

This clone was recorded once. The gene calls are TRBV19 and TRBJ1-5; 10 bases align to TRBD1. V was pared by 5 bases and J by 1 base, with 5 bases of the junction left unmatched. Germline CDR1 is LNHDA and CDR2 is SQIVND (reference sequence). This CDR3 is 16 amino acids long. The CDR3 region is CASSPRTGGSNQPQHF. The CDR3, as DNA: TGTGCCAGTAGTCCACGGACAGGGGGGAGCAATCAGCCCCAGCATTTT. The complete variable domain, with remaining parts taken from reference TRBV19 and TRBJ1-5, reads DGGITQSPKYLFRKEGQNVTLSCEQNLNHDAMYWYRQDPGQGLRLIYYSQIVNDFQKGDIAEGYSVSREKKESFPLTVTSAQKNPTAFYLCASSPRTGGSNQPQHFGDGTRLSIL.

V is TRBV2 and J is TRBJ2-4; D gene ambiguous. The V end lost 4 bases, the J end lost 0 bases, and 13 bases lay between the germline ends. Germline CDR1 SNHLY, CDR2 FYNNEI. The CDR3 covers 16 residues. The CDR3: CASSVAKILAKNIQYF. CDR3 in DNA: TGTGCCAGCAGTGTAGCTAAGATCTTAGCCAAAAACATTCAGTACTTC.

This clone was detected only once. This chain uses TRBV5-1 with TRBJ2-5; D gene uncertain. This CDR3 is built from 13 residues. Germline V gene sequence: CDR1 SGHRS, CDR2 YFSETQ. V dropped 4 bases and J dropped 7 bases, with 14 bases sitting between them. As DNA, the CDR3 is TGCGCCAGCAGCCCCTTGGGTTCTGGGACCCAGTACTTC. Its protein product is CASSPLGSGTQYF.

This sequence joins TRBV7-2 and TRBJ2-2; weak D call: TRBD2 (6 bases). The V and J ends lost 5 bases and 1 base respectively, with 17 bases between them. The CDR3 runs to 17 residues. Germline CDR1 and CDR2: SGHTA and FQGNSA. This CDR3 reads CASSTQAAGMNTGELFF. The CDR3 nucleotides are TGTGCCAGCAGCACGCAAGCCGCGGGGATGAACACCGGGGAGCTGTTTTTT.

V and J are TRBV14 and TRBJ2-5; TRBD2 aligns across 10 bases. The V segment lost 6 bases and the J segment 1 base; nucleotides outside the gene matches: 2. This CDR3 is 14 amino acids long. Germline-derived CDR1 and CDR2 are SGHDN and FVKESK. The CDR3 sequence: CASRRTSGQETQYF. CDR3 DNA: TGTGCCAGCAGAAGGACTAGCGGCCAAGAGACCCAGTACTTC.

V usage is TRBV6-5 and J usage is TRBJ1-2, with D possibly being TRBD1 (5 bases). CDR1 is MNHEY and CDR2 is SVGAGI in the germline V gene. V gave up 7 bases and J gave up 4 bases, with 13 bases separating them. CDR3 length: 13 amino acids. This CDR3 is CASTQAGTYGYTF. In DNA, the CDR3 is TGTGCCAGCACCCAGGCGGGGACCTATGGCTACACCTTC.

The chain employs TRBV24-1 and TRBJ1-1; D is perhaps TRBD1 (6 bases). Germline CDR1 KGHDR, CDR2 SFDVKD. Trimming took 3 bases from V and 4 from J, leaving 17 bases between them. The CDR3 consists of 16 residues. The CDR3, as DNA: TGTGCCACCAGTGATAACAGGGCATCTGTAGGCACTGAAGCTTTCTTT. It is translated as CATSDNRASVGTEAFF.

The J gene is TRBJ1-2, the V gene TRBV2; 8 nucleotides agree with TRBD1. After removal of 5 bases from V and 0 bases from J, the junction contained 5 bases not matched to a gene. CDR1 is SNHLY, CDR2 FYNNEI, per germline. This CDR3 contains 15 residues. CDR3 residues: CASSKRQGTNYGYTF. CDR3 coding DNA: TGTGCCAGCAGTAAGCGACAGGGGACTAACTATGGCTACACCTTC.